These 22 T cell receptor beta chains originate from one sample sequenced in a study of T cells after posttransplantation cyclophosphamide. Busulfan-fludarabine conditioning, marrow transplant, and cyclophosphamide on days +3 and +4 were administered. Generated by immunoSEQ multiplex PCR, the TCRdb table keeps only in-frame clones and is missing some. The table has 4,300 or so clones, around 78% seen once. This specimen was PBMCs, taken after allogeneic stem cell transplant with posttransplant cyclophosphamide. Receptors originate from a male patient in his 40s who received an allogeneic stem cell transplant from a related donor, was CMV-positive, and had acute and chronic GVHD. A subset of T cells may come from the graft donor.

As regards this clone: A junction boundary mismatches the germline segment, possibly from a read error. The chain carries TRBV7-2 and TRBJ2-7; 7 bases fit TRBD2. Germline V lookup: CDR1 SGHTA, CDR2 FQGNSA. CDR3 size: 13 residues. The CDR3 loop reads CASGFAGAGEQYF. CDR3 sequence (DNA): TGTGCCAGCGGCTTTGCGGGAGCGGGTGAGCAGTACTTC.

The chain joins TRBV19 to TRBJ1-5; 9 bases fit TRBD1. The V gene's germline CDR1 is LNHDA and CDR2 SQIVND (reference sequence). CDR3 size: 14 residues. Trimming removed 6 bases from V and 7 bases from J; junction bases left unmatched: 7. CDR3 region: CASRRDRVDQPQHF. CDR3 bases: TGTGCCAGTAGGAGGGACAGGGTGGACCAGCCCCAGCATTTT.

This chain's CDR3 is CASSFPQGGIGETQYF. The DNA for the CDR3 is TGCGCCAGCAGCTTCCCCCAGGGGGGTATCGGGGAGACCCAGTACTTC. This chain links TRBV5-1 with TRBJ2-5; possibly TRBD1 for D (7 bases). The CDR3 extends over 16 amino acids. Trimming cost V 2 bases and J 5 bases, with 19 bases left between them. Germline V gives CDR1 SGHRS, CDR2 YFSETQ.

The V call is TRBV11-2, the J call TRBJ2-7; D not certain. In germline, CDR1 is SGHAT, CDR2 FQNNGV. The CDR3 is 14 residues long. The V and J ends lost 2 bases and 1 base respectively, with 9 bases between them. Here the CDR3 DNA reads TGTGCCAGCAGCTTACGAGTCGGTTCCTACGAGCAGTACTTC. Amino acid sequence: CASSLRVGSYEQYF.

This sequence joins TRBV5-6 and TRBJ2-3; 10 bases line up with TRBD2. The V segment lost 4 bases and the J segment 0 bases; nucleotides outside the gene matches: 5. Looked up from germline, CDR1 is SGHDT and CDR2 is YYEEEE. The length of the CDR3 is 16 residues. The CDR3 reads CASSGGLAVSTDTQYF. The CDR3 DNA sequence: TGTGCCAGCAGCGGCGGACTAGCGGTTAGCACAGATACGCAGTATTTT.

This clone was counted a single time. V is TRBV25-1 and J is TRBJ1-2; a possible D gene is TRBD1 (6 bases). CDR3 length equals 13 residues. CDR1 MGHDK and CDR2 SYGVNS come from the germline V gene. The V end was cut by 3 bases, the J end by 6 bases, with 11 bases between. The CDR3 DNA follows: TGTGCCAGCAGTGAGAGGGGGGGCGATGGCTACACCTTC. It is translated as CASSERGGDGYTF.

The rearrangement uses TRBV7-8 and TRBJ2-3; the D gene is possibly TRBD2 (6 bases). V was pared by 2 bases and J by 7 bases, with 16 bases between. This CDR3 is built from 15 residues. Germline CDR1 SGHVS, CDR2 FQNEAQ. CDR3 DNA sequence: TGTGCCAGCAGCTTAAGTCAGGAGGGCTGGAATACGCAGTATTTT. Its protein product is CASSLSQEGWNTQYF. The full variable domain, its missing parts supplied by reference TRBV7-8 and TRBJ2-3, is GAGVSQSPRYKVAKRGQDVALRCDPISGHVSLFWYQQALGQGPEFLTYFQNEAQLDKSGLPSDRFFAERPEGSVSTLKIQRTQQEDSAVYLCASSLSQEGWNTQYFGPGTRLTVL.

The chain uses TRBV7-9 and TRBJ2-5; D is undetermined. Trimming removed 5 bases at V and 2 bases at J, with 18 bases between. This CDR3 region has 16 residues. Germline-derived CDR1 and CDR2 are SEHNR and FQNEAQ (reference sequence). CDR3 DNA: TGTGCCAGCAGCCCCCTGCCTCCGACTGAACAAGAGACCCAGTACTTC. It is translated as CASSPLPPTEQETQYF.

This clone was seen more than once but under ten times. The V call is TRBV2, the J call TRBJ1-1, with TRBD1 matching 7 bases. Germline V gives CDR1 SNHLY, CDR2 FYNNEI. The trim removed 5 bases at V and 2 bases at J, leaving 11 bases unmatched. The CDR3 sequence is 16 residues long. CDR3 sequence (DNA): TGTGCCAGCAGTTATCCGGGACAGATCTCCAACACTGAAGCTTTCTTT. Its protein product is CASSYPGQISNTEAFF.

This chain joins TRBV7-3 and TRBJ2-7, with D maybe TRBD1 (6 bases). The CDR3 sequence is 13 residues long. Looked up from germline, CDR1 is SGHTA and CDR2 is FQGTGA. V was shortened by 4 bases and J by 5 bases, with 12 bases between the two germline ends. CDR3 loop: CASSSQTGNEQYF. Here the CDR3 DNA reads TGTGCCAGCAGCTCTCAAACAGGGAACGAGCAGTACTTC.

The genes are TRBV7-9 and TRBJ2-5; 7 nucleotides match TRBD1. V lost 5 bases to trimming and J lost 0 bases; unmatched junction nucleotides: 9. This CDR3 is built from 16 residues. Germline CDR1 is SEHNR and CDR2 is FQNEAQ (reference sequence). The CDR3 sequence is CASSARQGRDQETQYF. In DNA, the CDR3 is TGTGCCAGCAGCGCCCGACAGGGACGGGACCAAGAGACCCAGTACTTC.

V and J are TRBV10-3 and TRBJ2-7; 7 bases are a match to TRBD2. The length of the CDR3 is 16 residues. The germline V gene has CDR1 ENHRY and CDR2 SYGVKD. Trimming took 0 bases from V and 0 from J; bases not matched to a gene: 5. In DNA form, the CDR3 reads TGTGCCATCAGTGAGTCTAAGACTAGCTCCTCCTACGAGCAGTACTTC. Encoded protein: CAISESKTSSSYEQYF.

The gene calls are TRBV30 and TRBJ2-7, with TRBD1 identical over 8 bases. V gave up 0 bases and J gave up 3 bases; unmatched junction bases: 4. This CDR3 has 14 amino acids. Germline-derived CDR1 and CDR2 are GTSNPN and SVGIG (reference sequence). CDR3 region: CAWSVSGGFYEQYF. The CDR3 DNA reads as TGTGCCTGGAGTGTGTCAGGGGGCTTCTACGAGCAGTACTTC.

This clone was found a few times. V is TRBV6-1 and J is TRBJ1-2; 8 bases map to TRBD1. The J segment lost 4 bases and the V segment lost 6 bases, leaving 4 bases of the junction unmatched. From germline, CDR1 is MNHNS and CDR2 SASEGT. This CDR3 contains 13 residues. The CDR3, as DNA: TGTGCCAGCAGGGACAGGGATCCCTATGGCTACACCTTC. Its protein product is CASRDRDPYGYTF.

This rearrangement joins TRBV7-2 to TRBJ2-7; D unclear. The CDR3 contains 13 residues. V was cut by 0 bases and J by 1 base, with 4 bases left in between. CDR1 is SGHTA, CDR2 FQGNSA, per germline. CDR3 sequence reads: CASSLATSYEQYF. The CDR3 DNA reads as TGTGCCAGCAGCTTAGCGACTTCCTACGAGCAGTACTTC.

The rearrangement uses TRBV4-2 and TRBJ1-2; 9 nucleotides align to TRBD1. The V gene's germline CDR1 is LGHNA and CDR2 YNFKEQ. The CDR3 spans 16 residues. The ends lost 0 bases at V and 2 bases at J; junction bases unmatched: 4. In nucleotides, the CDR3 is TGTGCCAGCAGCCAAGATCAGGGGACAGGGAACTATGGCTACACCTTC. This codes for CASSQDQGTGNYGYTF.

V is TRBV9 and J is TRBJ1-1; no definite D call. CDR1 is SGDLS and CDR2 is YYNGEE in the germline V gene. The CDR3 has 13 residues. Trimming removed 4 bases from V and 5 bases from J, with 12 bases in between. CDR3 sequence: CASSYGDGTEAFF. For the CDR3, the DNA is TGTGCCAGCAGCTACGGGGATGGGACTGAAGCTTTCTTT.

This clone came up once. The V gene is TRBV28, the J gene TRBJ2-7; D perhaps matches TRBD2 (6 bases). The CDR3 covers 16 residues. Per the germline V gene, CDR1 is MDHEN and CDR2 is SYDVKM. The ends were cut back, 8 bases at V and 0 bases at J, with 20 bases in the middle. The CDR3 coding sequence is TGTGCCAGCGGGGCGGGAACCGCATCCCTCTCCTACGAGCAGTACTTC. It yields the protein CASGAGTASLSYEQYF. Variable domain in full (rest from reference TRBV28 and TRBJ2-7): DVKVTQSSRYLVKRTGEKVFLECVQDMDHENMFWYRQDPGLGLRLIYFSYDVKMKEKGDIPEGYSVSREKKERFSLILESASTNQTSMYLCASGAGTASLSYEQYFGPGTRLTVT.

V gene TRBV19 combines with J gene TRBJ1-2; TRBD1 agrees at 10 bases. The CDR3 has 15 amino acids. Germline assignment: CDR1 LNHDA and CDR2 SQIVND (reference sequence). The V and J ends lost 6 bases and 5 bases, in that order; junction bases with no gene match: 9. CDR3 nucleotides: TGTGCCAGTAGAGCCGGGACAGGGGTTTCTTATGGCTACACCTTC. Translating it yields CASRAGTGVSYGYTF.

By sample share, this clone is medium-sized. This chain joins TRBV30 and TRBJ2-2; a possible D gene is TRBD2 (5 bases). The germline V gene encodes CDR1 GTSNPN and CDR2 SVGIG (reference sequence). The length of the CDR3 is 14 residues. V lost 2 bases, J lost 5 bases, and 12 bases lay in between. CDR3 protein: CAWSSGDWTGELFF. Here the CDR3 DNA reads TGTGCCTGGAGTTCCGGGGATTGGACCGGGGAGCTGTTTTTT.

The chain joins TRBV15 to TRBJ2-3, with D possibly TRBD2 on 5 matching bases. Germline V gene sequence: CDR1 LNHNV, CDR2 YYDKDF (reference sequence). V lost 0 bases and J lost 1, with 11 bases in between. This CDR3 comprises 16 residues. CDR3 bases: TGTGCCACCAGCAGAGACGAGGGATGGGGCACAGATACGCAGTATTTT. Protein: CATSRDEGWGTDTQYF.

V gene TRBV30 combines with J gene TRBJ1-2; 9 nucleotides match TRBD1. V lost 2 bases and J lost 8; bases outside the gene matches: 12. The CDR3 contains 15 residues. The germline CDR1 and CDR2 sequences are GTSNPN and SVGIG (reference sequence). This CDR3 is CAWSPAGTGMRGYTF. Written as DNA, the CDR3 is TGTGCCTGGAGTCCAGCCGGGACAGGGATGAGGGGCTACACCTTC.